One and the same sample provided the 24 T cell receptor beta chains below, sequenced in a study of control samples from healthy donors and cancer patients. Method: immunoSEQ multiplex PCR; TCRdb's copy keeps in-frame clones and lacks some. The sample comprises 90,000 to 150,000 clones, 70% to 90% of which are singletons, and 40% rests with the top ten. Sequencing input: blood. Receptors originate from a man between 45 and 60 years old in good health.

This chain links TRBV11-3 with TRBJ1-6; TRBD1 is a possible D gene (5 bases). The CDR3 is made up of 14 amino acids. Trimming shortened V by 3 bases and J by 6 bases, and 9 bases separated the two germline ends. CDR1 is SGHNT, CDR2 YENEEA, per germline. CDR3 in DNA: TGTGCCAGCAGCTTGGGGGGTAGTAATTCACCCCTCCACTTT. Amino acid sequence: CASSLGGSNSPLHF.

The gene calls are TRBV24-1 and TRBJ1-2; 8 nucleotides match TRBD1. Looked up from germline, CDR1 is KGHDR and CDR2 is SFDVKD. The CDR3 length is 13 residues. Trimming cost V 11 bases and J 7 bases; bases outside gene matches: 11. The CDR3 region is CANLTGGVGGYTF. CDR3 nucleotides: TGTGCCAACCTAACAGGGGGAGTCGGTGGCTACACCTTC.

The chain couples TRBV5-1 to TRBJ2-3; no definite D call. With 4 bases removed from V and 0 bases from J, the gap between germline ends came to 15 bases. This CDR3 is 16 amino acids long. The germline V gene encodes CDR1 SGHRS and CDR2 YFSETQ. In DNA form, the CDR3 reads TGCGCCAGCAGCCTGGCGAGCGATTCTAGCACAGATACGCAGTATTTT. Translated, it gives CASSLASDSSTDTQYF.

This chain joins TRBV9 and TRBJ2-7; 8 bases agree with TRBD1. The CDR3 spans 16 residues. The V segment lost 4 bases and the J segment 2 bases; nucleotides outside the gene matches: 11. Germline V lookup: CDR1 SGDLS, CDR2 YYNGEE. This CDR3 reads CASSSPRGRVAYEQYF. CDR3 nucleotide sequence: TGTGCCAGCAGCTCCCCCAGGGGGCGTGTGGCCTACGAGCAGTACTTC.

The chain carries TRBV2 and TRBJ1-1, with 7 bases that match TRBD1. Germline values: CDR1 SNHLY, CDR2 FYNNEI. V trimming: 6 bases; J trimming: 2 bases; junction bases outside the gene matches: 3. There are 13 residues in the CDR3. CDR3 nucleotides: TGTGCCAGCAGGGGACAGACAAACACTGAAGCTTTCTTT. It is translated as CASRGQTNTEAFF.

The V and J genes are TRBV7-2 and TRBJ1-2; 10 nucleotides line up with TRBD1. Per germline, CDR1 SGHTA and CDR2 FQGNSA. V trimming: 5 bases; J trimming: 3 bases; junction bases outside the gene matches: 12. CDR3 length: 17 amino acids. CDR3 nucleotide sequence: TGTGCCAGCAGCCCCAGCCCGACAGGGGGCGCGGACTATGGCTACACCTTC. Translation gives CASSPSPTGGADYGYTF.

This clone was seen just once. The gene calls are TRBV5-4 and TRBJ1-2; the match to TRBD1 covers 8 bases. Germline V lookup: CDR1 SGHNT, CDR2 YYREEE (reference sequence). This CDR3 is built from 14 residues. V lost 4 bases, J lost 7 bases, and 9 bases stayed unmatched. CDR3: CASSAGQVDGGYTF. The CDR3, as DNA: TGTGCCAGCAGCGCGGGACAGGTTGACGGTGGCTACACCTTC.

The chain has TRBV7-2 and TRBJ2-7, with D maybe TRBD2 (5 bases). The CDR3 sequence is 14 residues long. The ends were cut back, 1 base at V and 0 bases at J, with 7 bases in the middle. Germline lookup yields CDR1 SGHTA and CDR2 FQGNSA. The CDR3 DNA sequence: TGTGCCAGCAGCTTAGACGGGGACTCCTACGAGCAGTACTTC. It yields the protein CASSLDGDSYEQYF.

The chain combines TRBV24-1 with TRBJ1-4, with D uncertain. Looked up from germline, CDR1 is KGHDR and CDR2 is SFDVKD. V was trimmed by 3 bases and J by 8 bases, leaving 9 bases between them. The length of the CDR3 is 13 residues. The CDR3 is CATSDSGEEKLFF. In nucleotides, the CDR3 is TGTGCCACCAGTGATAGCGGAGAGGAAAAACTGTTTTTT.

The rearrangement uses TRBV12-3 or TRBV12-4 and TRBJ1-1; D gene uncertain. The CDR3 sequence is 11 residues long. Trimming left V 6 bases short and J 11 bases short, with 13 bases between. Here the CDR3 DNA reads TGTGCCAGCAGCCGGACTTCAGAGGCTTTCTTT. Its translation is CASSRTSEAFF.

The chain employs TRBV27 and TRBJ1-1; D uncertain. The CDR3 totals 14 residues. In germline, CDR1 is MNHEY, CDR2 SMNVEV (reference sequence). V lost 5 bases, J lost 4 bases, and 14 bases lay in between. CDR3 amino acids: CASSPIPMVTEAFF. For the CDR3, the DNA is TGTGCCAGCAGTCCGATACCAATGGTCACTGAAGCTTTCTTT.

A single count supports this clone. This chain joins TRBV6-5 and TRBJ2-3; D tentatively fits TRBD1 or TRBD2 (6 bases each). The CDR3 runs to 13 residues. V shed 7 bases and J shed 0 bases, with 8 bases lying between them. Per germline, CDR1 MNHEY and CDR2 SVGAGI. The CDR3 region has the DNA TGTGCCAGCAAGGGGGGTAGCACAGATACGCAGTATTTT. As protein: CASKGGSTDTQYF.

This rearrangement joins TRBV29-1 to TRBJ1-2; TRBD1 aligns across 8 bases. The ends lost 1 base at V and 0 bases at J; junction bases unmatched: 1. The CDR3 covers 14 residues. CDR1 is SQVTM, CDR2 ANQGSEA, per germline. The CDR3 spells CSVEGQGTNYGYTF. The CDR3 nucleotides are TGCAGCGTTGAAGGACAGGGGACTAACTATGGCTACACCTTC.

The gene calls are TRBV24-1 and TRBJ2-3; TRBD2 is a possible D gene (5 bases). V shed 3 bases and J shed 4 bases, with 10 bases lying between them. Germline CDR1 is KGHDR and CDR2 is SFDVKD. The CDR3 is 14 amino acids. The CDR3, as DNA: TGTGCCACCAGTGATGGGCGGACTGCAGATACGCAGTATTTT. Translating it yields CATSDGRTADTQYF.

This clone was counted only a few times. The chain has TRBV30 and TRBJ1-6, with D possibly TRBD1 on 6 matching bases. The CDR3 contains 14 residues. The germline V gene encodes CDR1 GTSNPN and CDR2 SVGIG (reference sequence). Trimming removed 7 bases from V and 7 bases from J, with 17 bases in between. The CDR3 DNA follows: TGTGCCTTCAGCCCCCGAGGGGGGAATTCACCCCTCCACTTT. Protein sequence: CAFSPRGGNSPLHF.

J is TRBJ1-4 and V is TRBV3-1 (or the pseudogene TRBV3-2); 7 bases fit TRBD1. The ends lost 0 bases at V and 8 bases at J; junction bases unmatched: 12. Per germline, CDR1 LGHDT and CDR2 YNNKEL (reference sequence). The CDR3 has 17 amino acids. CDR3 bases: TGTGCCAGCAGCCAAGATAAGGGGGCCGCAAAGCGGGAAAAACTGTTTTTT. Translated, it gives CASSQDKGAAKREKLFF.

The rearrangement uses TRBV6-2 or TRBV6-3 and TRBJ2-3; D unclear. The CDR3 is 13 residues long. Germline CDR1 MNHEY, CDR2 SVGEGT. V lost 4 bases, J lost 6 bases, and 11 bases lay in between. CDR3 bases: TGTGCCAGCAGTTGGGGTGGGTGGGATACGCAGTATTTT. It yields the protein CASSWGGWDTQYF.

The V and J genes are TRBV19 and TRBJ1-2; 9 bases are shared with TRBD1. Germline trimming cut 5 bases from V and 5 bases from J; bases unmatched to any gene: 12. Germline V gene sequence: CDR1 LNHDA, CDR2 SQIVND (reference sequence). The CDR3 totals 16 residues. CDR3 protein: CASSLPDRGAYYGYTF. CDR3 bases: TGTGCCAGTAGTCTACCGGACAGGGGCGCATATTATGGCTACACCTTC. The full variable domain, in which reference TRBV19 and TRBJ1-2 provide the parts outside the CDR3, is DGGITQSPKYLFRKEGQNVTLSCEQNLNHDAMYWYRQDPGQGLRLIYYSQIVNDFQKGDIAEGYSVSREKKESFPLTVTSAQKNPTAFYLCASSLPDRGAYYGYTFGSGTRLTVV.

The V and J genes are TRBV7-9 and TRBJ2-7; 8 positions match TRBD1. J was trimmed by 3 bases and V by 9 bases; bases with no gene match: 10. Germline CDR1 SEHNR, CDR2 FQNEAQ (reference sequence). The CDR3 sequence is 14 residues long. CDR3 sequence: CASPTGDKNYEQYF. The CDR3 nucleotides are TGTGCCAGTCCGACAGGGGATAAAAACTACGAGCAGTACTTC.

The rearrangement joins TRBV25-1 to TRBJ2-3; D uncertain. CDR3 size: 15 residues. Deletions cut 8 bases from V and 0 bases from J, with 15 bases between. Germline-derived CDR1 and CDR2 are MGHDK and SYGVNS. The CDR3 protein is CASAAAVASTDTQYF. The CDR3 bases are TGTGCCAGCGCCGCCGCAGTAGCTAGCACAGATACGCAGTATTTT.

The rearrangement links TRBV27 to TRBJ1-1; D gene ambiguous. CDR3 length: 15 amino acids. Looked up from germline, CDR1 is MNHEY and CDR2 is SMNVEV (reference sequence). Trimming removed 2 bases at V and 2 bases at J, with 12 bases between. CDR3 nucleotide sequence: TGTGCCAGCAGTTTAAAAACAGCCATTAACACTGAAGCTTTCTTT. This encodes CASSLKTAINTEAFF.

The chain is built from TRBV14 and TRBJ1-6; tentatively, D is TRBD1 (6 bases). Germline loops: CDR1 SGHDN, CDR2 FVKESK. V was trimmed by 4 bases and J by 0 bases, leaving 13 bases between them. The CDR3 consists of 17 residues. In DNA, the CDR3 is TGTGCCAGCAGCCTTAGACAGGTCGACTCCTATAATTCACCCCTCCACTTT. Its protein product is CASSLRQVDSYNSPLHF.

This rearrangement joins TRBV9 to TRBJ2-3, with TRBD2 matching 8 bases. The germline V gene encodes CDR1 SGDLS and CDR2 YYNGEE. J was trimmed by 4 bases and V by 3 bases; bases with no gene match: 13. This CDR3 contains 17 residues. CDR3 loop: CASSGRPTSVLSDTQYF. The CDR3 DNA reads TGTGCCAGCAGCGGGCGTCCGACTAGCGTCTTATCAGATACGCAGTATTTT.

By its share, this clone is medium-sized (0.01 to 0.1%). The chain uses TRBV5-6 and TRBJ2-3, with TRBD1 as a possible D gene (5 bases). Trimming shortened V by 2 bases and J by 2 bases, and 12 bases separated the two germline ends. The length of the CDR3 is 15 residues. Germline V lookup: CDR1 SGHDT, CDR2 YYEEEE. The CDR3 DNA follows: TGTGCCAGCAGCTTCCCAGGGCCTCCCACAGATACGCAGTATTTT. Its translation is CASSFPGPPTDTQYF.